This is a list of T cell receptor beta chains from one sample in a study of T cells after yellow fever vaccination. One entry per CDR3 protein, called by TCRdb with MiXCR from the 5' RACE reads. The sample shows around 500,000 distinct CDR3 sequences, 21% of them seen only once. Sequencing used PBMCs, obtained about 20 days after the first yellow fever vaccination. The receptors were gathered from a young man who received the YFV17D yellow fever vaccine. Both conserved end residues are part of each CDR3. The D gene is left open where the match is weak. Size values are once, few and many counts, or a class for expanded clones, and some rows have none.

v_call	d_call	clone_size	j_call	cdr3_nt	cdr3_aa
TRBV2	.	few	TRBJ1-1	TGTGCCAGCAGTGAAGACAGAGCAGGGTGGAACACTGAAGCTTTCTTT	CASSEDRAGWNTEAFF
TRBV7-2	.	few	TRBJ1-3	TGTGCCAGCAGCTTAGGGCTCTCTGGAAACACCATATATTTT	CASSLGLSGNTIYF
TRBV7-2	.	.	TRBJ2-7	TGTGCCAGCAGCTTAGAAGGCGGACCCTCCTCCTACGAGCAGTACTTC	CASSLEGGPSSYEQYF
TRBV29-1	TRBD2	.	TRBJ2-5	TGCAGCGTTGGACTAGCCACTTCCCAGACCCAGTACTTC	CSVGLATSQTQYF
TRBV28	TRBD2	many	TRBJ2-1	TGTGCCAGCAGCTCCGAATCGGGACTAGCCCGCTCCTACAATGAGCAGTTCTTC	CASSSESGLARSYNEQFF
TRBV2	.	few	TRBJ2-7	TGTGCCAGCAGTGAACAGGGCCTCCCGTACTTC	CASSEQGLPYF
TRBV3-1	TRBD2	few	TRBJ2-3	TGTGCCAGCAGCCAAGGCGGGGGGTCTAGCACAGATACGCAGTATTTT	CASSQGGGSSTDTQYF
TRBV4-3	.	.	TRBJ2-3	TGCGCCAGCAGCCCTGTATTGAGGGGTAGATCCCGCACAGATACGCAGTATTTT	CASSPVLRGRSRTDTQYF
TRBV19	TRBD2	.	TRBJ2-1	TGTGCCAGTCTTAGCGGGTCAAGCTCCTACAATGAGCAGTTCTTC	CASLSGSSSYNEQFF
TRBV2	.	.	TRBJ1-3	TGTGCCAGCAGGGGGTACCCTGGAAACACCATATATTTT	CASRGYPGNTIYF
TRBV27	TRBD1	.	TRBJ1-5	TGTGCCAGCGCATCGGGACAGGGACATCAGCCCCAGCATTTT	CASASGQGHQPQHF
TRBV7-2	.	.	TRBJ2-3	TGTGCCAGCAGCTCCACGATCCTTGATACGCAGTATTTT	CASSSTILDTQYF
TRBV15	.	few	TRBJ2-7	TGTGCCACCAGCAACACAGCAACGTCCTACGAGCAGTACTTC	CATSNTATSYEQYF
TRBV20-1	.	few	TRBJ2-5	TGCAGTGCTAGAGATTGGGGGCAGCAAGAGACCCAGTACTTC	CSARDWGQQETQYF
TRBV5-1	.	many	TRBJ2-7	TGCGCCAGCAGCTTGGTGCACGGCGAGCAGTACTTC	CASSLVHGEQYF
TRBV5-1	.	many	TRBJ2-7	TGTGCCAGCAGTTCTCAGGGTTCCTACGAGCAGTACTTC	CASSSQGSYEQYF
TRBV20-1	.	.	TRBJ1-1	TGCAGTGCTAGCTTAGGGTCGGACACTGAAGCTTTCTTT	CSASLGSDTEAFF
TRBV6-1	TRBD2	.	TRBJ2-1	TGTGCCAGCATGGCGACTAGCGGGATTTACAATGAGCAGTTCTTC	CASMATSGIYNEQFF
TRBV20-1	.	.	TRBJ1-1	TGCAGTGCTAGTGAGGGGAAGGCTCTGGATGAAGCTTTCTTT	CSASEGKALDEAFF
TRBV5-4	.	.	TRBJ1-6	TGTGCCAGCAGCTTGGCTTTCTCAGGTGTTTCACCCCTCCACTTT	CASSLAFSGVSPLHF
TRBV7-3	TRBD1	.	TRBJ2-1	TGTGCCAGCAGCTCCCGGACAGGGGGGGAGCAGTTCTTC	CASSSRTGGEQFF
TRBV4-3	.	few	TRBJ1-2	TGCGCCAGCAGCCAAGATAGCGATTGGGCTGGCTACACCTTC	CASSQDSDWAGYTF
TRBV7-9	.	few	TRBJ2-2	TGTGCCAGCAGCTCCAAGCGGGCCCGGAACACCGGGGAGCTGTTTTTT	CASSSKRARNTGELFF
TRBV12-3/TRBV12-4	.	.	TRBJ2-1	TGTGCCAGCAGTTTAATGACCTACAATGAGCAGTTCTTC	CASSLMTYNEQFF
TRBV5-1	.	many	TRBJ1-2	TGCGCCAGCAGCTTGGCTGGAAGAGCTAACTATGGCTACACCTTC	CASSLAGRANYGYTF
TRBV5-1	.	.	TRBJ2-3	TGCGCCAGCAGCTTGGCCGACCCCATGGATACGCAGTATTTT	CASSLADPMDTQYF
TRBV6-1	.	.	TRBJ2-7	TGTGCCAGCAGTGCACAGGGTAATTTCAACTACGAGCAGTACTTC	CASSAQGNFNYEQYF
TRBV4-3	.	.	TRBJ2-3	TGCGCCAGCAGCCAAGAAGCCCCGGGGGGCAGGGGGCCGTTAGATACGCAGTATTTT	CASSQEAPGGRGPLDTQYF
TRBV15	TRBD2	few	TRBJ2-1	TGTGCCACCAGCGAAGAGACTAGCGCACCCTACAATGAGCAGTTCTTC	CATSEETSAPYNEQFF
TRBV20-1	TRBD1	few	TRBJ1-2	TGCAGTGTACCGACAGGGGCCTATGGCTACACCTTC	CSVPTGAYGYTF
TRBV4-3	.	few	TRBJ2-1	TGCGCCAGCAGCCAAGAGAGTCTAGCGTCACGCTCCTACAATGAGCAGTTCTTC	CASSQESLASRSYNEQFF
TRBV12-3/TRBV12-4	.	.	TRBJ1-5	TGTGCCAGCAAAGCAGGGAACCTCGGTCAGCCCCAGCATTTT	CASKAGNLGQPQHF
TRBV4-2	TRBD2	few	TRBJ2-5	TGTGCCAGCAGCCAATCAGTCTCTAGCGGGGACCAAGAGACCCAGTACTTC	CASSQSVSSGDQETQYF